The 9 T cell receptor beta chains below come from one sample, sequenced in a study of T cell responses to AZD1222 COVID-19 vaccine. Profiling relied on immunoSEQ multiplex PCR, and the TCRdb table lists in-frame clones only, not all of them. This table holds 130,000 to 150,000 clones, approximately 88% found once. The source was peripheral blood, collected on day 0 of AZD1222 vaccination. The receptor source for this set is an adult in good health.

For the CDR3, the DNA is TGCGCCAGCAGCCAAGAACCGGGTACAGATACGCAGTATTTT. Residues: CASSQEPGTDTQYF. V is TRBV4-3 and J is TRBJ2-3; no definite D call. Trimming removed 0 bases at V and 3 bases at J, with 7 bases between. This CDR3 comprises 14 residues. CDR1 and CDR2 (germline): LGHNA, YSLEER.

The CDR3 sequence: CAWSVGTPPNEKLFF. The CDR3 DNA is TGTGCCTGGAGTGTTGGGACACCGCCTAATGAAAAACTGTTTTTT. This sequence joins TRBV30 and TRBJ1-4; possible D gene TRBD1, 6 bases. This CDR3 region has 15 residues. V lost 0 bases, J lost 3 bases, and 11 bases lay in between. Germline CDR1 is GTSNPN and CDR2 is SVGIG (reference sequence). The complete variable domain, with remaining parts taken from reference TRBV30 and TRBJ1-4, reads SQTIHQWPATLVQPVGSPLSLECTVEGTSNPNLYWYRQAAGRGLQLLFYSVGIGQISSEVPQNLSASRPQDRQFILSSKKLLLSDSGFYLCAWSVGTPPNEKLFFGSGTQLSVL.

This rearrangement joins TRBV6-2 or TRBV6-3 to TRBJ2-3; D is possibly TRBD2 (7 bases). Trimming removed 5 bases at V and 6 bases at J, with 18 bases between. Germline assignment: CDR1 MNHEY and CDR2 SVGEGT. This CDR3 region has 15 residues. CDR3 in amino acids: CASSLRGGEGDTQYF. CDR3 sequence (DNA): TGTGCCAGCAGTCTACGAGGGGGGGAGGGGGATACGCAGTATTTT.

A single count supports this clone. CDR3 protein: CASSVEGYSNQPQHF. Here the CDR3 DNA reads TGTGCCAGCAGCGTAGAAGGTTATAGCAATCAGCCCCAGCATTTT. The chain recombines TRBV9 with TRBJ1-5; D call uncertain. This CDR3 has 15 residues. The V gene lost 0 bases and the J gene lost 0 bases, with 7 bases spanning the gap. The germline V gene encodes CDR1 SGDLS and CDR2 YYNGEE.

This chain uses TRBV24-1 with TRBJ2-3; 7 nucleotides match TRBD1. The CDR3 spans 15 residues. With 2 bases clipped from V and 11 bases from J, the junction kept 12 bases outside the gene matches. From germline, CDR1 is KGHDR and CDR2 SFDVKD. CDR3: CATSDSTHRDSQQYF. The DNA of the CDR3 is TGTGCCACCAGTGATTCGACACACCGGGACAGCCAGCAGTATTTT.

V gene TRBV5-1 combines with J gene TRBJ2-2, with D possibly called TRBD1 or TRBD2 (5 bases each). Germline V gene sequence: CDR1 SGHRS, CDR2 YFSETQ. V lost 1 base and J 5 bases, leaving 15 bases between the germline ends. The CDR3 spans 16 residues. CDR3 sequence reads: CASSLTGTKGTGELFF. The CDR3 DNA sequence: TGCGCCAGCAGCTTGACGGGGACGAAGGGGACCGGGGAGCTGTTTTTT.

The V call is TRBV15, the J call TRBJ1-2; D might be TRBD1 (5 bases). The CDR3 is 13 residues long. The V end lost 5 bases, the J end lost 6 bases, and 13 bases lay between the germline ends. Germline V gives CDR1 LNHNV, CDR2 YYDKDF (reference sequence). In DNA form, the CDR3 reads TGTGCCACCAGCTCAGGGAAAAGGGATGGCTACACCTTC. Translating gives CATSSGKRDGYTF.

CDR3 in DNA: TGCGCCAGCAGCTTGTATGGAAGGACTGAAGCTTTCTTT. Protein sequence: CASSLYGRTEAFF. The chain carries TRBV5-1 and TRBJ1-1; D is ambiguous. V lost 1 base to trimming and J lost 5 bases, with 9 bases between them. This CDR3 comprises 13 residues. Germline CDR1 is SGHRS and CDR2 is YFSETQ.

The CDR3 protein is CASSQYLGLGANVLTF. For the CDR3, the DNA is TGTGCCAGCAGCCAATATCTCGGCTTGGGGGCCAACGTCCTGACTTTC. The rearrangement links TRBV14 to TRBJ2-6; D is ambiguous. Germline CDR1 SGHDN, CDR2 FVKESK. Trimming shortened V by 2 bases and J by 4 bases, and 12 bases separated the two germline ends. The CDR3 runs 16 residues. The full variable domain, completed using reference TRBV14 and TRBJ2-6, is EAGVTQFPSHSVIEKGQTVTLRCDPISGHDNLYWYRRVMGKEIKFLLHFVKESKQDESGMPNNRFLAERTGGTYSTLKVQPAELEDSGVYFCASSQYLGLGANVLTFGAGSRLTVL.